These 3 T cell receptor beta chains share one sample of origin, sequenced in a study of Ad26.COV2.S vaccination and SARS-CoV-2 variants. The repertoire was sequenced with immunoSEQ multiplex PCR; TCRdb's copy has only in-frame clones and lacks some. The table lists around 270,000 clones, around 90% of them singletons. Treatment: some 20 received Ad26.COV2.S at low or high dose, single or two shots; about 5 received placebo; per-sample allocation not given. On day 63 after the first injection, vaccine and placebo recipients gave samples. Sequences were derived from peripheral blood, sampled in a trial of Ad26.COV2.S vaccine versus placebo. These receptors originate from a person aged 18-65 years who received the Ad26.COV2.S COVID-19 vaccine or a placebo.

The chain links TRBV6-5 to TRBJ1-5; D is possibly TRBD1 (6 bases). Per the germline V gene, CDR1 is MNHEY and CDR2 is SVGAGI. This CDR3 spans 13 amino acids. The germline V and J ends were trimmed by 5 bases and 2 bases, with 7 bases remaining between them. CDR3 sequence reads: CASSPGGNQPQHF. The CDR3, as DNA: TGTGCCAGCAGTCCAGGGGGCAATCAGCCCCAGCATTTT.

The chain couples TRBV5-6 to TRBJ1-3, with D possibly TRBD1 on 6 matching bases. V lost 4 bases and J 0 bases, leaving 14 bases between the germline ends. The CDR3 extends over 16 amino acids. The germline gives CDR1 SGHDT, CDR2 YYEEEE. The CDR3 bases are TGTGCCAGCAGCCCCGGCGGGGGGCTCTCTGGAAACACCATATATTTT. Its translation is CASSPGGGLSGNTIYF.

The genes are TRBV2 and TRBJ2-4; perhaps TRBD1 as D (6 bases). CDR3 length: 18 residues. CDR1 and CDR2 from the germline V gene are SNHLY and FYNNEI. The V and J ends lost 7 bases and 0 bases respectively, with 22 bases between them. The CDR3 sequence is CASIQRGTIPGAKNIQYF. The CDR3 DNA reads as TGTGCCAGCATCCAAAGGGGGACAATCCCCGGAGCCAAAAACATTCAGTACTTC.